The entry below describes one TCR beta chain. What this receptor recognizes is not known. No quality values exist for individual bases; no much larger clone is one base distant. The sample belongs to a study of blood T cell repertoires in COVID-19 (dated by TCRdb to about 2020). General notes on the study: The collaborator samples originated in the United States, Italy and Spain and spanned the acute and convalescent phases of COVID-19. The prospective study material was composed of cDNA or gDNA derived from T cells, B-cell-depleted T cells, or PBMCs. Subjects who had been exposed to COVID-19, were actively infected with it, or had recovered from it provided the deeply sampled blood TCRbeta repertoires that made up the dataset. The repertoires were made available in a free public database intended to serve as a resource for research on the immune response to SARS-CoV-2. The samples were drawn from the first 160 participants of the ongoing ImmuneRACE study and from 1,254 subjects provided by 6 global collaborators. A de-identified subject ID, COVID-19 status, age in years and sex were almost always included in the sample metadata. Where available, HLA class I and class II types were taken from metadata supplied by the sample provider and were not determined by assay-based typing. Summary of the overall study and its limitations: Clinical and demographic metadata were provided uncurated, with the amount varying by source and participant.

Whole blood was collected in K2EDTA tubes by collaborating institutions according to the institutions' own protocols. Collaborator samples were shipped for TCRbeta analysis as frozen whole blood, isolated PBMCs, or DNA extracted from either sample type. TCRbeta CDR3 regions were amplified from genomic DNA using the immunoSEQ Assay, a bias-controlled multiplex PCR. The source study handled its data this way. The number of nucleated cells in each sample was estimated by amplification of reference gene primers within the assay. To quantify the absolute abundance of each unique TCRbeta CDR3 rearrangement, sequence reads were collapsed and filtered. For each sample, productive Simpson clonality was calculated as the square root of Simpson's diversity index over productive rearrangements. TCRdb took this table from immuneACCESS and kept in-frame rearrangements with V and J called. Such tables lack part of the clones; where checked against another copy, unresolved V genes explain under half of the gap, and the rest is unexplained. D and trimming were read from the DNA, whereas the V and J calls and clone size are those reported in that table. The sample table contains 98,000 or so clones; only one count was recorded for roughly 82% of them. The ten top clones hold 4% to 5.5% of the sample.

Looking up the germline V gene yields CDR1 MNHEY and CDR2 SVGAGI. After removal of 6 bases from V and 5 bases from J, the junction retains 11 bases not matched to a gene. Including the terminal cysteine and phenylalanine, the CDR3 comprises 16 residues. The DNA shown is the 48-base CDR3, in frame from base 1. Material for sequencing was peripheral blood. The chain is encoded by TRBV6-5 joined to TRBJ1-4; 8 junctional bases match TRBD1. The clonotype was recovered from a man aged 55 to 70 with acute or convalescent COVID-19. The sequence in DNA is TGTGCCAGCAGCTACCGTACAGGACAGGGCAATGAAAAACTGTTTTTT. Its protein product is CASSYRTGQGNEKLFF.